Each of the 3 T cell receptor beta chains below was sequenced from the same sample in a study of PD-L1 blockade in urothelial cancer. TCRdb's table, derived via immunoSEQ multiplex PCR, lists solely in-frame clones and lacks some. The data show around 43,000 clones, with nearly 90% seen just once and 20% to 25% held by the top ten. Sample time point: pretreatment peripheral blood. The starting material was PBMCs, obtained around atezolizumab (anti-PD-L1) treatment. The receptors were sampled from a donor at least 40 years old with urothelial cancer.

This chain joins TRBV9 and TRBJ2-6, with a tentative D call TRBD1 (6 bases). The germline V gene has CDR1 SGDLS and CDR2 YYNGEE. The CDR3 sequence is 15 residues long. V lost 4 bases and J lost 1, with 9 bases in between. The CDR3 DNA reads TGTGCCAGCAGCTCCAGGGGATCTGGGGCCAACGTCCTGACTTTC. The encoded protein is CASSSRGSGANVLTF.

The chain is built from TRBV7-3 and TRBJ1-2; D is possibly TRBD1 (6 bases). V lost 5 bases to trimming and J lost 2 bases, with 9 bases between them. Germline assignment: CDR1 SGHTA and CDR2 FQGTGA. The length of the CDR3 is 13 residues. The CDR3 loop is CASSPDRNYGYTF. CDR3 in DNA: TGTGCCAGCAGCCCGGACAGAAACTATGGCTACACCTTC.

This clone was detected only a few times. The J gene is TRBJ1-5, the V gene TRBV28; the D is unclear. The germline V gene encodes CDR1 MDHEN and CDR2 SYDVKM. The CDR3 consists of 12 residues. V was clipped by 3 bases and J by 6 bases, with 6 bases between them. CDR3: CASSLGGQPQHF. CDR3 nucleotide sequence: TGTGCCAGCAGTTTGGGAGGTCAGCCCCAGCATTTT.